This entry describes one T cell receptor (beta chain). The data belong to a study of blood T cell repertoires in COVID-19. Germline assignment: CDR1 SGHAT and CDR2 FQDESV (reference sequence). CDR3 length: 16 residues. With V trimmed by 5 bases and J by 1 base, 5 bases remained unmatched. Using immunoSEQ multiplex PCR, the repertoire was profiled, and TCRdb retains in-frame clones only, with some absent. This repertoire shows roughly 18,000 clones, 91% found once; its top ten account for 4% to 5%. This chain connects TRBV11-1 to TRBJ2-1; 10 nucleotides line up with TRBD1. This clonotype was sampled from a human donor in a cohort sampled during active COVID-19. Sequencing input: peripheral blood. CDR3 sequence (DNA): TGTGCCAGCAGCCCGCGACAGGGGGCTTCCTACAATGAGCAGTTCTTC. This gives the protein CASSPRQGASYNEQFF.